A single sample is the source of the 32 T cell receptor beta chains below, sequenced in a study of blood T cell repertoires in COVID-19. Method: immunoSEQ multiplex PCR; TCRdb's copy keeps in-frame clones and lacks some. Here the sample spans about 140,000 clones, around 90% being singletons. The sample taken for sequencing was peripheral blood. The receptors shown here come from a man between 65 and 79 years old with acute or convalescent COVID-19.

V usage is TRBV27 and J usage is TRBJ1-6; D possibly corresponds to TRBD1 (6 bases). The CDR3 contains 14 residues. From germline, CDR1 is MNHEY and CDR2 SMNVEV (reference sequence). Trimming took 6 bases from V and 9 from J, leaving 15 bases between them. As DNA, the CDR3 is TGTGCCAGCAGCGTACAGGGATTAGGTTCACCCCTCCACTTT. The encoded protein is CASSVQGLGSPLHF.

This rearrangement joins TRBV5-1 to TRBJ1-1, with 7 positions matching TRBD1. CDR3 size: 13 residues. Germline loops: CDR1 SGHRS, CDR2 YFSETQ. J lost 4 bases, V lost 4 bases, and 4 bases had no gene match. CDR3 DNA sequence: TGCGCCAGCAGCCTGGGACAGTTCACTGAAGCTTTCTTT. Its translation is CASSLGQFTEAFF.

The chain has TRBV19 and TRBJ1-5; 9 bases are a match to TRBD1. Trimming cost V 6 bases and J 2 bases; bases outside gene matches: 5. This CDR3 has 15 residues. Looked up from germline, CDR1 is LNHDA and CDR2 is SQIVND (reference sequence). The CDR3, as DNA: TGTGCCAGTAGGAGACAGGGGGAAGGCAATCAGCCCCAGCATTTT. Its protein product is CASRRQGEGNQPQHF.

This chain links TRBV3-1 (or the pseudogene TRBV3-2) with TRBJ2-7; 7 nucleotides match TRBD1. Germline V gives CDR1 LGHDT, CDR2 YNNKEL (reference sequence). The CDR3 runs to 15 residues. Trimming cost V 3 bases and J 2 bases; bases outside gene matches: 7. CDR3 amino acids: CASSQTTGAAYEQYF. For the CDR3, the DNA is TGTGCCAGCAGCCAGACAACAGGGGCTGCCTACGAGCAGTACTTC.

The chain joins TRBV6-5 to TRBJ2-3, with 10 bases aligning to TRBD2. V dropped 7 bases and J dropped 6; count of bases not matched to a gene: 10. The CDR3 sequence is 15 residues long. Germline V gives CDR1 MNHEY, CDR2 SVGAGI. DNA for the CDR3: TGTGCCAGCAAAGCGAGCGGGGGGGCTTGGGATACGCAGTATTTT. This encodes CASKASGGAWDTQYF.

This clone appeared a single time. This chain connects TRBV6-4 to TRBJ1-6, with unresolved D. The germline V gene has CDR1 MRHNA and CDR2 SNTAGT. This CDR3 contains 11 residues. The V and J ends lost 8 bases and 7 bases respectively, with 6 bases between them. The CDR3 DNA is TGTGCCAGCGGCCCGAATTCACCCCTCCACTTT. Translation: CASGPNSPLHF.

The chain has TRBV7-3 and TRBJ2-5; tentatively, D is TRBD1 (6 bases). Germline V gene sequence: CDR1 SGHTA, CDR2 FQGTGA. This CDR3 comprises 13 residues. The V end lost 5 bases, the J end lost 1 base, and 8 bases lay between the germline ends. The CDR3 loop is CASSPGAQETQYF. The CDR3 region has the DNA TGTGCCAGCAGCCCAGGGGCCCAAGAGACCCAGTACTTC.

The rearrangement links TRBV3-1 (or the pseudogene TRBV3-2) to TRBJ1-5, with 9 bases aligning to TRBD1. The ends lost 1 base at V and 7 bases at J; junction bases unmatched: 5. CDR3 length: 15 amino acids. CDR1 and CDR2 from the germline V gene are LGHDT and YNNKEL (reference sequence). The DNA for the CDR3 is TGTGCCAGCAGCCAAGGGGACAGGGAGCGGCAGCCCCAGCATTTT. It translates to CASSQGDRERQPQHF.

The chain joins TRBV18 to TRBJ1-6, with TRBD1 identical over 10 bases. The CDR3 covers 16 residues. Germline loops: CDR1 KGHSH, CDR2 LQKENI. With V trimmed by 4 bases and J by 7 bases, 7 bases remained unmatched. Here the CDR3 DNA reads TGTGCCAGCTCACAAAGGACAGGGGGGTACAATTCACCCCTCCACTTT. Its translation is CASSQRTGGYNSPLHF.

The table lists this clone with a few counts. This chain links TRBV6-5 with TRBJ1-6, with D perhaps TRBD1 (5 bases). The CDR3 spans 13 residues. Germline CDR1 reads MNHEY; CDR2 reads SVGAGI. V lost 6 bases and J lost 12, with 15 bases in between. The CDR3 here is CASSTTGFLPLHF. Here the CDR3 DNA reads TGTGCCAGCAGCACTACAGGTTTTTTACCCCTCCACTTT.

V gene TRBV13 combines with J gene TRBJ1-5, with D unresolved. The germline gives CDR1 PRHDT, CDR2 FYEKMQ (reference sequence). This CDR3 is built from 16 residues. V shed 0 bases and J shed 0 bases, with 9 bases lying between them. The CDR3 region has the DNA TGTGCCAGCAGCTTAGGAGGAACAGCTAGCAATCAGCCCCAGCATTTT. Translation gives CASSLGGTASNQPQHF.

The chain is built from TRBV5-5 and TRBJ2-3; D may be TRBD1 (5 bases). This CDR3 contains 16 residues. V was shortened by 0 bases and J by 3 bases, with 14 bases between the two germline ends. Germline V gives CDR1 SGHKS, CDR2 YYEKEE (reference sequence). In nucleotides, the CDR3 is TGTGCCAGCAGCTTGGCCCCAGGGTATCAGACAGATACGCAGTATTTT. It translates to CASSLAPGYQTDTQYF.

The chain has TRBV19 and TRBJ2-2; TRBD2 is a possible D gene (6 bases). Germline CDR1 and CDR2: LNHDA and SQIVND (reference sequence). Trimming took 11 bases from V and 4 from J, leaving 14 bases between them. The CDR3 is 13 residues long. DNA for the CDR3: TGTGCCCTAAGAGGAGGGCGCACCGGGGAGCTGTTTTTT. Translated: CALRGGRTGELFF.

Only a few counts were recorded for this clone. The J gene is TRBJ2-1, the V gene TRBV28; 9 nucleotides align to TRBD1. V shed 9 bases and J 7 bases; nucleotides not matched to a gene: 4. Germline CDR1 reads MDHEN; CDR2 reads SYDVKM. CDR3 length: 12 residues. The CDR3: CASGTGFNEQFF. The CDR3 coding sequence is TGTGCCAGTGGGACAGGGTTTAATGAGCAGTTCTTC. The complete variable domain, with remaining parts taken from reference TRBV28 and TRBJ2-1, reads DVKVTQSSRYLVKRTGEKVFLECVQDMDHENMFWYRQDPGLGLRLIYFSYDVKMKEKGDIPEGYSVSREKKERFSLILESASTNQTSMYLCASGTGFNEQFFGPGTRLTVL.

V gene TRBV11-2 combines with J gene TRBJ2-7, with D perhaps TRBD2 (6 bases). V was cut by 5 bases and J by 4 bases, with 24 bases left in between. In germline, CDR1 is SGHAT, CDR2 FQNNGV. The CDR3 consists of 17 residues. The CDR3 sequence: CASSPRSLQRRGYEQYF. CDR3 bases: TGTGCCAGCAGCCCACGTTCGTTGCAGCGGAGGGGTTACGAGCAGTACTTC. Together with reference TRBV11-2 and TRBJ2-7, the CDR3 gives the full variable domain: EAGVAQSPRYKIIEKRQSVAFWCNPISGHATLYWYQQILGQGPKLLIQFQNNGVVDDSQLPKDRFSAERLKGVDSTLKIQPAKLEDSAVYLCASSPRSLQRRGYEQYFGPGTRLTVT.

V gene TRBV19 combines with J gene TRBJ1-4, with TRBD1 identical over 7 bases. The CDR3 loop spans 15 amino acids. V lost 6 bases to trimming and J lost 4 bases; unmatched junction nucleotides: 8. From germline, CDR1 is LNHDA and CDR2 SQIVND (reference sequence). For the CDR3, the DNA is TGTGCCAGTAGCAACGGACAGGCCCATAATGAAAAACTGTTTTTT. This gives the protein CASSNGQAHNEKLFF. Using reference TRBV19 and TRBJ1-4 for the parts outside the CDR3, the full variable domain is DGGITQSPKYLFRKEGQNVTLSCEQNLNHDAMYWYRQDPGQGLRLIYYSQIVNDFQKGDIAEGYSVSREKKESFPLTVTSAQKNPTAFYLCASSNGQAHNEKLFFGSGTQLSVL.

CDR3 nucleotide sequence: TGTGCCAGCAGCCCCGGGGGGACGAAGCAGCCCCAGCATTTT. Translating gives CASSPGGTKQPQHF. V gene TRBV6-2 or TRBV6-3 combines with J gene TRBJ1-5; TRBD1 is a possible D gene (5 bases). The germline V and J ends were trimmed by 6 bases and 7 bases, with 16 bases remaining between them. Germline CDR1 and CDR2: MNHEY and SVGEGT. The CDR3 contains 14 residues.

The CDR3 is CSVEDSKYYEQYF. CDR3 in DNA: TGCAGCGTTGAAGATTCTAAATACTACGAGCAGTACTTC. The chain has TRBV29-1 and TRBJ2-7; D unresolved. Germline-derived CDR1 and CDR2 are SQVTM and ANQGSEA. Trimming stripped 0 bases from V and 3 bases from J, with 9 bases between. This CDR3 comprises 13 residues.

This clone was counted between two and nine times. The V call is TRBV2, the J call TRBJ1-1; 7 positions match TRBD1. With V trimmed by 4 bases and J by 3 bases, 8 bases remained unmatched. CDR3 length: 15 residues. CDR1 and CDR2 from the germline V gene are SNHLY and FYNNEI. CDR3 amino acids: CASSGRQGPYTEAFF. The CDR3 DNA follows: TGTGCCAGCAGTGGACGACAGGGACCCTACACTGAAGCTTTCTTT.

V is TRBV19 and J is TRBJ2-1; TRBD2 matches at 8 bases. The CDR3 loop spans 17 amino acids. Per germline, CDR1 LNHDA and CDR2 SQIVND (reference sequence). With V trimmed by 7 bases and J by 1 base, 12 bases remained unmatched. The CDR3 sequence: CASNSPASGPSYNEQFF. The CDR3 bases are TGTGCCAGTAATTCCCCGGCTAGCGGGCCATCCTACAATGAGCAGTTCTTC. Full variable domain (missing parts from reference TRBV19 and TRBJ2-1): DGGITQSPKYLFRKEGQNVTLSCEQNLNHDAMYWYRQDPGQGLRLIYYSQIVNDFQKGDIAEGYSVSREKKESFPLTVTSAQKNPTAFYLCASNSPASGPSYNEQFFGPGTRLTVL.

In DNA, the CDR3 is TGTGCTAGTGGTAAGGGCGACAGGGAGAATCAGCCCCAGCATTTT. It codes for CASGKGDRENQPQHF. This rearrangement joins TRBV12-5 to TRBJ1-5, with TRBD1 identical over 7 bases. CDR1 and CDR2 from the germline V gene are LGHNT and FRNRAP. V was pared by 5 bases and J by 4 bases, with 8 bases of the junction left unmatched. The CDR3 runs to 15 residues.

The V call is TRBV3-1 (or the pseudogene TRBV3-2), the J call TRBJ2-3; the D gene is possibly TRBD2 (5 bases). The V and J ends lost 6 bases and 0 bases respectively, with 7 bases between them. This CDR3 is built from 13 residues. Looked up from germline, CDR1 is LGHDT and CDR2 is YNNKEL (reference sequence). The CDR3 DNA reads TGTGCCAGCAGGCCGGGAAGCACAGATACGCAGTATTTT. This translates into CASRPGSTDTQYF.

This chain uses TRBV12-5 with TRBJ2-3, with no clear D. CDR1 and CDR2 (germline): LGHNT, FRNRAP. Deletions cut 6 bases from V and 3 bases from J, with 7 bases between. This CDR3 comprises 12 residues. CDR3 sequence (DNA): TGTGCTAGTGGCCTCCGGACAGATACGCAGTATTTT. Translated: CASGLRTDTQYF.

The chain uses TRBV5-1 and TRBJ1-2; the D gene is possibly TRBD1 (6 bases). Per the germline V gene, CDR1 is SGHRS and CDR2 is YFSETQ. The CDR3 contains 13 residues. The V end was cut by 2 bases, the J end by 3 bases, with 8 bases between. The CDR3, as DNA: TGCGCCAGCAGCTTCGAGGGGGACTATGGCTACACCTTC. This encodes CASSFEGDYGYTF.

The V and J genes are TRBV28 and TRBJ1-6; TRBD1 matches 10 bases. V dropped 8 bases and J dropped 9; count of bases not matched to a gene: 13. The CDR3 totals 16 residues. Germline V gene lookup returns CDR1 MDHEN and CDR2 SYDVKM. This CDR3 reads CASGGIIRDRGSPLHF. CDR3 nucleotides: TGTGCCAGCGGTGGGATAATTCGGGACAGGGGTTCACCCCTCCACTTT.

The gene calls are TRBV18 and TRBJ1-2; 12 positions agree with TRBD1. The CDR3 has 14 residues. Looked up from germline, CDR1 is KGHSH and CDR2 is LQKENI. The V gene end was trimmed by 3 bases and the J gene end by 6 bases; junction bases not matched to a gene: 2. The CDR3 region is CASSPGQGANGYTF. In DNA form, the CDR3 reads TGTGCCAGCTCACCGGGACAGGGGGCGAATGGCTACACCTTC.

The CDR3: CASSRPTYSNTGELFF. Here the CDR3 DNA reads TGTGCCAGCAGCCGCCCTACCTATTCGAACACCGGGGAGCTGTTTTTT. This sequence joins TRBV5-4 and TRBJ2-2; no clear D. CDR3 length: 16 residues. Trimming cost V 4 bases and J 0 bases, with 13 bases left between them. Germline V gene sequence: CDR1 SGHNT, CDR2 YYREEE (reference sequence).

V gene TRBV10-3 combines with J gene TRBJ2-7, with TRBD1 matching 7 bases. J lost 3 bases, V lost 6 bases, and 8 bases had no gene match. This CDR3 is 14 amino acids long. The germline gives CDR1 ENHRY, CDR2 SYGVKD. For the CDR3, the DNA is TGTGCCATCAGCGGCGTCGGACAGGACTACGAGCAGTACTTC. It specifies CAISGVGQDYEQYF.

J is TRBJ2-1 and V is TRBV7-3, with a possible D match to TRBD2 (6 bases). In germline, CDR1 is SGHTA, CDR2 FQGTGA. The CDR3 is 13 residues long. The V and J ends lost 6 bases and 5 bases respectively, with 11 bases between them. The CDR3 sequence: CASSFKRDNEQFF. CDR3 DNA: TGTGCCAGCAGTTTCAAGCGGGACAATGAGCAGTTCTTC.

A single count supports this clone. The chain employs TRBV11-2 and TRBJ1-6; weak D call: TRBD1 (5 bases). V lost 3 bases to trimming and J lost 10 bases, with 10 bases between them. The CDR3 has 13 amino acids. The germline V gene encodes CDR1 SGHAT and CDR2 FQNNGV. CDR3 in amino acids: CASSFPGLSPLHF. CDR3 sequence (DNA): TGTGCCAGCAGCTTTCCAGGGTTGTCACCCCTCCACTTT.

For this clone: The sample carries other DNA sequences with the same CDR3. This sequence joins TRBV19 and TRBJ2-2; a possible D gene is TRBD2 (6 bases). The CDR3 sequence is 14 residues long. The germline V gene encodes CDR1 LNHDA and CDR2 SQIVND (reference sequence). Trimming removed 3 bases from V and 2 bases from J, with 7 bases in between. CDR3 nucleotides: TGTGCCAGTAGTATCGGGGGTAACACCGGGGAGCTGTTTTTT. It encodes CASSIGGNTGELFF.

The chain links TRBV19 to TRBJ1-4, with a possible D match to TRBD1 (6 bases). The length of the CDR3 is 15 residues. From germline, CDR1 is LNHDA and CDR2 SQIVND (reference sequence). V lost 6 bases and J lost 3, with 14 bases in between. The CDR3 here is CASRALGAANEKLFF. CDR3 bases: TGTGCCAGTAGAGCGCTGGGGGCTGCTAATGAAAAACTGTTTTTT. Looking up the rest from reference TRBV19 and TRBJ1-4 gives the full variable domain: DGGITQSPKYLFRKEGQNVTLSCEQNLNHDAMYWYRQDPGQGLRLIYYSQIVNDFQKGDIAEGYSVSREKKESFPLTVTSAQKNPTAFYLCASRALGAANEKLFFGSGTQLSVL.